This is a list of T cell receptor beta chains from one sample in a study of control samples from healthy donors and cancer patients. This table comes from immunoSEQ multiplex PCR, and its TCRdb copy is limited to in-frame clones, with some not included. The data show around 71,000 clones, around nine tenths seen once. Specimen: PBMCs. All receptors derive from a woman in her fifties or sixties with colorectal cancer. Both conserved end residues are part of each CDR3. Fields, in order: clone size, V gene, J gene, D gene, CDR3 DNA, CDR3 protein. A D gene is named only where the DNA matches it firmly. The size entry is marked missing in some rows and otherwise reads once, few, many or a size class.

>once|TRBV21-1|TRBJ2-2|-
TGTGCCAGCAGCAAAGGGCCTCTAAGGAACGGGAACACCGGGGAGCTGTTTTTT
CASSKGPLRNGNTGELFF
>-|TRBV5-1|TRBJ2-3|-
TGCGCCAGCAGCGAGCAGGGATCAGATACGCAGTATTTT
CASSEQGSDTQYF
>-|TRBV19|TRBJ1-1|TRBD1
TGTGCCAGTAGTACGCAAAACAGGGGAGTCGTTGAAGCTTTCTTT
CASSTQNRGVVEAFF
>-|TRBV9|TRBJ1-2|TRBD1
TGTGCCAGCAGCGTAGAGCAGGGGGCGCTTGGCTACACCTTC
CASSVEQGALGYTF
>once|TRBV13|TRBJ2-3|TRBD1
TGTGCCAGCAGCCCACGGGACAGACTCCACACAGATACGCAGTATTTT
CASSPRDRLHTDTQYF
>-|TRBV2|TRBJ1-5|-
TGTGCCAGCGCGCCGGACGGACCGAATCAGCCCCAGCATTTT
CASAPDGPNQPQHF
>-|TRBV11-3|TRBJ2-7|TRBD1
TGTGCCAGCAGCTCACAGGGGGATGACGAGCAGTACTTC
CASSSQGDDEQYF
>-|TRBV10-3|TRBJ1-2|TRBD1
TGTGCCACAAGCACAGGGACAGCAAATGGCTATGGCTACACCTTC
CATSTGTANGYGYTF
>-|TRBV21-1|TRBJ1-2|-
TGTGCCAGCAGCAAAGGGACGGGGATTAACTATGGCTACACCTTC
CASSKGTGINYGYTF
>few|TRBV5-5|TRBJ2-7|-
TGTGCCAGCAGCCAGGGATCCGAGCAGTACTTC
CASSQGSEQYF
>few|TRBV25-1|TRBJ2-7|TRBD2
TGTGCCAGCGAATCACCAACGGGAGGTGGAGAGCAGTACTTC
CASESPTGGGEQYF
>-|TRBV7-8|TRBJ1-4|TRBD1
TGTGCCAGCAGCATGGGACAGGGACGCGAAAAACTGTTTTTT
CASSMGQGREKLFF
>-|TRBV2|TRBJ2-5|-
TGTGCCAGCAGTAAAGAGAGTAGGGAGACCCAGTACTTC
CASSKESRETQYF
>-|TRBV4-1|TRBJ1-5|-
TGCGCCAGCAGCCTGAGGGCCGGTCAGGATCAGCCCCAGCATTTT
CASSLRAGQDQPQHF
>-|TRBV27|TRBJ1-1|-
TGTGCCAGCAGTTTAATGGGGGCACCCATGAACACTGAAGCTTTCTTT
CASSLMGAPMNTEAFF
>-|TRBV7-2|TRBJ1-5|-
TGTGCCAGCAGCTTAGCGGGGTCGGGGCAGCCCCAGCATTTT
CASSLAGSGQPQHF
>-|TRBV29-1|TRBJ1-2|TRBD1
TGCAGCGTTAAAGGACAGGACATAGGCTACACCTTC
CSVKGQDIGYTF
>-|TRBV6-4|TRBJ2-2|TRBD1
TGTGCCAGCGGAGGACAGGGTGCGGACACCGGGGAGCTGTTTTTT
CASGGQGADTGELFF
>-|TRBV19|TRBJ2-5|-
TGTGCCAGTAGTAAACCGGACACCCAAGAGACCCAGTACTTC
CASSKPDTQETQYF
>-|TRBV27|TRBJ2-7|-
TGTGCCAGCAGTGCCCCTCAGGAGGGGAGCTACGAGCAGTACTTC
CASSAPQEGSYEQYF
>-|TRBV19|TRBJ2-1|-
TGTGCCAGTAGTATAGGCCCAGGGGCTAGCAATGAGCAGTTCTTC
CASSIGPGASNEQFF
>-|TRBV5-1|TRBJ1-1|-
TGCGCCAGCAGTACAGAACTGAACACTGAAGCTTTCTTT
CASSTELNTEAFF
>once|TRBV6-5|TRBJ2-1|-
TGTGCCAGCAGGAATACAGGGTTTAATGAGCAGTTCTTC
CASRNTGFNEQFF